Here is one T cell receptor beta chain with its context. No antigen is known for it. These transplant recipients had drug-resistant or recurrent cytomegalovirus infection. The table came from immunoSEQ multiplex PCR; TCRdb's copy has only in-frame clones and leaves some out. The sample lists under 2,500 clones; roughly 70% were seen once. These data belong to a study of T cell therapy after organ transplantation. Germline V CDR1 and CDR2: SEHNR, FQNEAQ (reference sequence). This CDR3 region has 16 residues. Unmatched junction bases numbered 7, after V lost 5 bases and J lost 7 bases. The chain links TRBV7-9 to TRBJ2-1; 14 positions agree with TRBD2. This clonotype was obtained from a human patient who had received a solid organ transplant and had CMV disease. Sample: CD8+ T cells from blood, taken before autologous CMV-specific T cell therapy. As DNA, the CDR3 is TGTGCCAGCAGCCGGACTAGCGGGGGGAGGGGTAATGAGCAGTTCTTC. Translated, it gives CASSRTSGGRGNEQFF. The full variable domain, in which reference TRBV7-9 and TRBJ2-1 provide the parts outside the CDR3, is DTGVSQNPRHKITKRGQNVTFRCDPISEHNRLYWYRQTLGQGPEFLTYFQNEAQLEKSRLLSDRFSAERPKGSFSTLEIQRTEQGDSAMYLCASSRTSGGRGNEQFFGPGTRLTVL.